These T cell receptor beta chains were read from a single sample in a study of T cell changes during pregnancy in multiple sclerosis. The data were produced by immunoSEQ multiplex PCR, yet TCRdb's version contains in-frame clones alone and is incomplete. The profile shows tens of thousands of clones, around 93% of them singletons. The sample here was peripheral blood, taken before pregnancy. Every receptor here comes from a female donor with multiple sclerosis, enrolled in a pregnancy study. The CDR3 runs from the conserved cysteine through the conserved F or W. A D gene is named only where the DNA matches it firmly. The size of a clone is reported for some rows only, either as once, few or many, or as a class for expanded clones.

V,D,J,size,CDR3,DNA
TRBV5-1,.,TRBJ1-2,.,CASSLDPPSRYTF,TGCGCCAGCAGCTTGGATCCCCCTTCTCGCTACACCTTC
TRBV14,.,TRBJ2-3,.,CASSLLIPPGKSTDTQYF,TGTGCCAGCAGCCTTCTCATCCCCCCCGGGAAGAGCACAGATACGCAGTATTTT
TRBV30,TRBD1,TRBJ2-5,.,CAWRIRGRGETQYF,TGTGCCTGGAGAATAAGGGGGCGCGGAGAGACCCAGTACTTC
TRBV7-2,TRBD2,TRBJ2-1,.,CASSLASGGSNEQFF,TGTGCCAGCAGCTTAGCGTCAGGCGGGAGCAATGAGCAGTTCTTC
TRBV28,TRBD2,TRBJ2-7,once,CASSLRGPGRAGEQYF,TGTGCCAGCAGCTTACGGGGCCCGGGGAGGGCTGGCGAGCAGTACTTC
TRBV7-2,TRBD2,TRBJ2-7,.,CASSRGGGGPQSEQYF,TGTGCCAGCAGCCGCGGGGGGGGCGGGCCTCAGAGTGAGCAGTACTTC
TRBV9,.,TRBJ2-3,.,CASSVESRDTDTQYF,TGTGCCAGCAGCGTAGAGAGTCGGGACACAGATACGCAGTATTTT
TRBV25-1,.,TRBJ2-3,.,CASSTVGAADTQYF,TGTGCCAGCAGTACGGTTGGGGCGGCAGATACGCAGTATTTT
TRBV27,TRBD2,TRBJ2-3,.,CASSLSPGSGSETQYF,TGTGCCAGCAGTTTATCGCCTGGGAGCGGGAGTGAGACGCAGTATTTT
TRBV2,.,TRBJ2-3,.,CANGQRGTDTQYF,TGTGCCAACGGACAGAGGGGCACAGATACGCAGTATTTT
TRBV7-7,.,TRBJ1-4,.,CASSPGLGTNEKLFF,TGTGCCAGCAGCCCAGGACTTGGAACTAATGAAAAACTGTTTTTT
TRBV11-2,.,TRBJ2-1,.,CASSPPSSNEQFF,TGTGCCAGCAGCCCCCCCTCTTCCAATGAGCAGTTCTTC
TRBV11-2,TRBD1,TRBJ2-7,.,CASSHPGQGLEQYF,TGTGCCAGCAGTCACCCGGGACAGGGTCTGGAGCAGTACTTC
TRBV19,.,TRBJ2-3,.,CASSIQGPDTQYF,TGTGCCAGTAGTATACAGGGCCCAGATACGCAGTATTTT
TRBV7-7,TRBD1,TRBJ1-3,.,CASSRDRSSGNTIYF,TGTGCCAGCAGCCGGGACAGGAGCTCTGGAAACACCATATATTTT
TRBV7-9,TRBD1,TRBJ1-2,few,CASSRTGGDGYTF,TGTGCCAGCAGCCGGACAGGGGGCGATGGCTACACCTTC
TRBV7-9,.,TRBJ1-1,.,CASSFFLKSGPDF,TGTGCCAGCAGCTTCTTTCTAAAATCTGGGCCCGACTTT
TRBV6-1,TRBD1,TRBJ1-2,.,CASSENRGSYGYTF,TGTGCCAGCAGTGAAAACAGGGGTTCTTATGGCTACACCTTC
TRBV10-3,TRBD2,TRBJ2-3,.,CAIRGSSGTGTQYF,TGTGCCATCCGGGGGTCTAGCGGCACCGGTACGCAGTATTTT
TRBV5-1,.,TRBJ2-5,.,CASSLAWLAWETQYF,TGCGCCAGCAGCTTGGCGTGGCTAGCTTGGGAGACCCAGTACTTC
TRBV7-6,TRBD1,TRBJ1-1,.,CASRGQGLTEAFF,TGTGCCAGCAGGGGACAGGGTCTTACTGAAGCTTTCTTT
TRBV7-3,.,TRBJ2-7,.,CASSAATGLNEQYF,TGTGCCAGCAGCGCCGCTACAGGGCTGAACGAGCAGTACTTC
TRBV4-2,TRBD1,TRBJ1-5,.,CASSQGQGSDQPQHF,TGTGCCAGCAGCCAAGGACAGGGGTCTGATCAGCCCCAGCATTTT
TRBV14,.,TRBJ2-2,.,CASSQVAAGELFF,TGTGCCAGCAGCCAAGTGGCGGCCGGGGAGCTGTTTTTT
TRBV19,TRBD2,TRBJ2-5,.,CASSILAGGPETQYF,TGTGCCAGTAGTATTTTAGCGGGAGGGCCAGAGACCCAGTACTTC
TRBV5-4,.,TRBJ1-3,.,CASSLGARGGNTIYF,TGTGCCAGCAGCTTGGGGGCTCGGGGAGGAAACACCATATATTTT
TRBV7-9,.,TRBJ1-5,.,CASSSSGARQPQHF,TGTGCCAGCAGCTCAAGCGGGGCGCGGCAGCCCCAGCATTTT
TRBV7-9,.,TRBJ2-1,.,CASSPLVLDEQFF,TGTGCCAGCAGCCCCTTAGTTTTGGATGAGCAGTTCTTC
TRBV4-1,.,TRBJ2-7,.,CASSPVPGPFSGYEQYF,TGCGCCAGCAGTCCCGTCCCCGGGCCTTTCTCGGGGTACGAGCAGTACTTC
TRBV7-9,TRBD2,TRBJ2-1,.,CASSFGTSSRLYNEQFF,TGTGCCAGCAGCTTCGGGACTAGCAGTCGGTTGTACAATGAGCAGTTCTTC
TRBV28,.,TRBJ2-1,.,CASSLRDEQFF,TGTGCCAGCAGTTTGAGGGATGAGCAGTTCTTC
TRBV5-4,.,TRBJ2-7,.,CASSWEASEPYEQYF,TGTGCCAGCAGCTGGGAGGCCAGCGAACCCTACGAGCAGTACTTC
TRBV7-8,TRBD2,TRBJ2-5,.,CASSPRTSGVAYF,TGTGCCAGCAGCCCTAGGACTAGCGGGGTGGCGTACTTC
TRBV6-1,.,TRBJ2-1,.,CATIRQTSYNEQFF,TGTGCCACCATCAGACAGACTAGCTACAATGAGCAGTTCTTC
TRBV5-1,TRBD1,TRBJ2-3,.,CASSLLQGAMTDTQYF,TGCGCCAGCAGCTTGTTGCAGGGGGCCATGACAGATACGCAGTATTTT
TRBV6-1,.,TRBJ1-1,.,CASRKEGGGNTEAFF,TGTGCCAGCAGGAAGGAGGGAGGAGGGAACACTGAAGCTTTCTTT
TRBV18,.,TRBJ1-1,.,CASSLQGDMNTEAFF,TGTGCCAGCTCACTACAGGGAGATATGAACACTGAAGCTTTCTTT
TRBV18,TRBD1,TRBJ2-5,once,CASSPGTGGETQYF,TGTGCCAGCTCACCGGGGACAGGGGGAGAGACCCAGTACTTC
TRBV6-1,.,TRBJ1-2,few,CASRPDRVNYGYTF,TGTGCCAGCAGACCCGACAGAGTTAACTATGGCTACACCTTC
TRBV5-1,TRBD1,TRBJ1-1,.,CASSTAGGVGMNTEAFF,TGCGCCAGCAGCACAGCAGGGGGAGTAGGGATGAACACTGAAGCTTTCTTT
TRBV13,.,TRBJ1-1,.,CASSPGTTQKLNTEAFF,TGTGCCAGCAGCCCCGGGACAACTCAGAAATTAAACACTGAAGCTTTCTTT
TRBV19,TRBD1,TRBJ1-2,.,CASSTSGQINGYTF,TGTGCCAGTAGTACCTCGGGACAGATTAATGGCTACACCTTC
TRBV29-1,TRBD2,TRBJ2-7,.,CSVGDSGRASYEQYF,TGCAGCGTTGGTGATAGCGGGAGAGCCAGCTACGAGCAGTACTTC
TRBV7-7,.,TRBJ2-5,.,CASSLGGRNQETQYF,TGTGCCAGCAGCTTAGGGGGGCGGAATCAAGAGACCCAGTACTTC
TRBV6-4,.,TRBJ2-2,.,CASSGSSTGELFF,TGTGCCAGCAGTGGAAGTAGCACCGGGGAGCTGTTTTTT
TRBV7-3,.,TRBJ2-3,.,CASSPSGTDTQYF,TGTGCCAGCAGCCCATCAGGCACAGATACGCAGTATTTT